These 3 T cell receptor beta chains were sequenced from one sample in a study of T cells in tuberculosis. TCRdb's copy holds only in-frame clones and misses some; the assay was immunoSEQ multiplex PCR. The sample consists of 30,000 to 35,000 clones, approximately 93% of them appearing once. Time point meaning: new active TB diagnosis, blood taken before or within 7 days of starting treatment. The sample was PBMCs, taken at tuberculosis diagnosis. These receptors came from an adult with tuberculosis.

This chain uses TRBV30 with TRBJ1-5; no firm D call. Deletions cut 5 bases from V and 0 bases from J, with 8 bases between. Germline assignment: CDR1 GTSNPN and CDR2 SVGIG (reference sequence). This CDR3 is built from 13 residues. CDR3 residues: CAWGANSNQPQHF. The CDR3 DNA reads TGTGCCTGGGGAGCGAATAGCAATCAGCCCCAGCATTTT.

This clone was observed a few times. This chain links TRBV19 with TRBJ1-2; 8 bases are shared with TRBD1. The length of the CDR3 is 15 residues. V dropped 6 bases and J dropped 5; count of bases not matched to a gene: 11. The germline V gene encodes CDR1 LNHDA and CDR2 SQIVND (reference sequence). The DNA of the CDR3 is TGTGCCAGTAGCCCCGGAACCGGACAGGGTTATGGCTACACCTTC. It yields the protein CASSPGTGQGYGYTF. The full variable domain, in which reference TRBV19 and TRBJ1-2 provide the parts outside the CDR3, is DGGITQSPKYLFRKEGQNVTLSCEQNLNHDAMYWYRQDPGQGLRLIYYSQIVNDFQKGDIAEGYSVSREKKESFPLTVTSAQKNPTAFYLCASSPGTGQGYGYTFGSGTRLTVV.

The chain links TRBV18 to TRBJ1-1; the D is unclear. Trimming removed 0 bases at V and 3 bases at J, with 11 bases between. This CDR3 spans 15 amino acids. Germline-derived CDR1 and CDR2 are KGHSH and LQKENI. The chain's CDR3 is CASSPPSGRDTEAFF. DNA of the CDR3: TGTGCCAGCTCACCACCGTCGGGGAGGGACACTGAAGCTTTCTTT.